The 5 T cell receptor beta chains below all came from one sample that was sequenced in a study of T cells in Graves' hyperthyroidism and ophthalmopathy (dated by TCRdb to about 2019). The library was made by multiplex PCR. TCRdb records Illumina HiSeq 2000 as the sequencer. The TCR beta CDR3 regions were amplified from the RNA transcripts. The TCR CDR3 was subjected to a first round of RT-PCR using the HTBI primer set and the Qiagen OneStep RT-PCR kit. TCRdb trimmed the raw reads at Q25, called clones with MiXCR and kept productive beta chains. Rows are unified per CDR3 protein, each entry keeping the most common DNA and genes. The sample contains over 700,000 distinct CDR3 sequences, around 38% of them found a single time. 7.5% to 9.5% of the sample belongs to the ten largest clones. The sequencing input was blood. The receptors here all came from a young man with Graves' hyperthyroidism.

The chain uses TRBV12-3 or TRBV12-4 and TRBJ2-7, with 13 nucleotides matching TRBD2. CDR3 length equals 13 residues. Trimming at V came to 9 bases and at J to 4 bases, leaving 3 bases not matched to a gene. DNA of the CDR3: TGTGCCAGTGAACTAGCGGGAGGGTACGAGCAGTACTTC. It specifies CASELAGGYEQYF.

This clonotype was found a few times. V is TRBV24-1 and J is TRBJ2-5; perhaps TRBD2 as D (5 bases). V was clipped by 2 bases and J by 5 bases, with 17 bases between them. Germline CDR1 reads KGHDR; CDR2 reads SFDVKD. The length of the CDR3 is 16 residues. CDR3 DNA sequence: TGTGCCACCAGTGATTCCCTTCGGATGGAGGTGGAGACCCAGTACTTC. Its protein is CATSDSLRMEVETQYF.

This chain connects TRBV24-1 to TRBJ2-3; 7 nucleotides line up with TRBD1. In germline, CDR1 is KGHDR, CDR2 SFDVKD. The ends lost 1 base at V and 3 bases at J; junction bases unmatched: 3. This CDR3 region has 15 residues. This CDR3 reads CATSDFRDSTDTQYF. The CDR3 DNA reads TGTGCCACCAGTGATTTCCGGGACAGTACAGATACGCAGTATTTT.

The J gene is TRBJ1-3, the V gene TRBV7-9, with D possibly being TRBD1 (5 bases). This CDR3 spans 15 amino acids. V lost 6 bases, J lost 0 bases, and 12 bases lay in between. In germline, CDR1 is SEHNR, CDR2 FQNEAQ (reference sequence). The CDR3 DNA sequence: TGTGCCAGCAGAATTCAGGGACTCTCTGGAAACACCATATATTTT. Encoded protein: CASRIQGLSGNTIYF.

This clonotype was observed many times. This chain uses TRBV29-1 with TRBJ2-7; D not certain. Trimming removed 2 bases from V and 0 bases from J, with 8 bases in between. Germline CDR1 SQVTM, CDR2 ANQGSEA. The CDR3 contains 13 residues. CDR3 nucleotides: TGCAGCGTTGAAAGGCTTAGCTCCTACGAGCAGTACTTC. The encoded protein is CSVERLSSYEQYF.